This T cell receptor (beta chain) is from a study of human T cells and chemical hapten exposure. About the research overall: After 6 days, upper back 0.01% DPC patch tests were scored. Study-wide results and caveats: Among TCRs, those above 1 in 1000 frequency were unaffected by DPC sensitization. Significantly greater numbers of large CDR3 similarity clusters came from expanded TCRs than from controls.

Individual cDNA molecules (in the library) carried attached unique molecular identifiers. TCRdb re-called the RACE reads through MiXCR, storing one row per CDR3 protein. The sample includes some 84,000 distinct CDR3 sequences, 10% to 11% of them seen just once. Time point meaning: patch test 3, about 24 weeks after DPC sensitization. Specified treatment: therapeutic diphenylcyclopropenone sensitization with weekly scalp DPC. The table lists this clonotype with many counts. Its antigen is unknown. V gave up 0 bases and J gave up 7 bases, with 7 bases separating them. Germline CDR1 and CDR2: SGHRS and YFSETQ. The CDR3 sequence is 13 residues long.

This material consisted of whole blood, taken in connection with sensitization to the hapten diphenylcyclopropenone (DPC). The rearrangement links TRBV5-1 to TRBJ2-2; no clear D. This TCR came from a woman aged 45-59 years with alopecia areata. Some clones in this sample may be carry-over from other donors' samples. CDR3 sequence reads: CASSLETGGELFF. CDR3 coding DNA: TGCGCCAGCAGCTTGGAGACGGGCGGGGAGCTGTTTTTT. The whole variable domain, filled in from reference TRBV5-1 and TRBJ2-2, reads KAGVTQTPRYLIKTRGQQVTLSCSPISGHRSVSWYQQTPGQGLQFLFEYFSETQRNKGNFPGRFSGRQFSNSRSEMNVSTLELGDSALYLCASSLETGGELFFGEGSRLTVL.